This T cell receptor (beta chain) was obtained from a study of breast tumors, draining lymph nodes, adjacent tissues (TCRdb year 2016). Study-level background: The study compared TCR beta repertoires across tumor, adjacent nontumor tissue and axillary lymph nodes from breast cancer patients. In human breast cancer, the study set out to evaluate how tumor, surrounding tissue and draining lymph node repertoires relate to one another and whether T cells may move between these sites. General findings and caveats noted by the study authors: Tumors showed preferential V and J gene usage, and their T-cell repertoire diversity fell below that of lymph nodes yet above that of nontumor tissue. The conclusion that tumor T cells originate in lymph nodes was presented as consistent with a hypothesis rather than as directly demonstrated. The data were judged consistent with most tumor T cells deriving from the lymph node and then expanding within tumor tissue. In luminal-like breast cancer, tumor and nontumor tissue repertoires resembled each other significantly more than in basal-like breast cancer.

The instrument was an Illumina HiSeq 2000. Multiplex PCR amplification was used to generate the TCR beta chain libraries. High-throughput sequencing was used to analyze the amplified TCR beta chain products. TCRdb trimmed the raw reads at Q25, called clones with MiXCR and kept productive beta chains. When rows share a CDR3 protein, they turn into one entry using the most common DNA and genes. For this sample there are about 130,000 distinct CDR3 sequences; 21% appear just once. The leading ten clones occupy 2.2% of the sample. The table lists this clonotype with many counts. Its antigen is not yet known. Per-nucleotide qualities are absent, and no much larger clonotype sits a single base away. Lymph node samples were obtained from the axillary draining lymph nodes of breast cancer patients. The sequence was obtained from a female donor with breast cancer. Some clones in this sample may be carry-over from other donors' samples. Sequencing was carried out using axillary lymph node tissue.

The bases read TGTGCCATCAGTGAGGGGACAGGGTACGAGCAGTACTTC. This is translated as CAISEGTGYEQYF. The rearrangement combines TRBV10-3 with TRBJ2-7, and 9 bases in between align with TRBD1. From the germline V gene, CDR1 is ENHRY and CDR2 is SYGVKD. The junction shows trimming of 2 bases on V and 4 bases on J, and the gene matches do not reach 0 bases of it. From cysteine to phenylalanine, the CDR3 is 13 amino acids long. The CDR3 DNA has 39 bases and is translated from base 1.